This is a list of T cell receptor beta chains from one sample in a study of technical replicates of blood from a few donors. Data came from immunoSEQ multiplex PCR; TCRdb stores just in-frame clones and leaves some out. This table has about 78,000 clones, 85% to 95% appearing once. Sequencing was done on a sample of T cells isolated from PBMCs. All receptors come from a human donor in good health. Each CDR3 is given with its conserved first and last residue. A D gene is named only where the DNA matches it firmly. For some rows the clone size is stated as once, few or many, or as a class when expanded; others skip it.

j_gene: TRBJ1-1
v_gene: TRBV5-6
abundance: NA
d_gene: TRBD1
CDR3aa: CASSLQGEKAFF
CDR3nt: TGTGCCAGCAGCCTACAGGGGGAAAAAGCTTTCTTT

j_gene: TRBJ2-3
v_gene: TRBV9
abundance: NA
d_gene: TRBD2
CDR3aa: CASSTGGTDTQYF
CDR3nt: TGTGCCAGCAGCACGGGGGGTACAGATACGCAGTATTTT

j_gene: TRBJ1-1
v_gene: TRBV7-3
abundance: NA
d_gene: NA
CDR3aa: CASSPAVLNTEAFF
CDR3nt: TGTGCCAGCAGCCCCGCGGTCTTGAACACTGAAGCTTTCTTT

j_gene: TRBJ2-7
v_gene: TRBV25-1
abundance: NA
d_gene: TRBD1
CDR3aa: CASRVRTGYEQYF
CDR3nt: TGTGCCAGCAGGGTCCGGACAGGTTACGAGCAGTACTTC

j_gene: TRBJ2-7
v_gene: TRBV6-6
abundance: NA
d_gene: NA
CDR3aa: CASSLDPVYEQYF
CDR3nt: TGTGCCAGCTCCCTAGATCCGGTCTACGAGCAGTACTTC

j_gene: TRBJ1-5
v_gene: TRBV6-1
abundance: NA
d_gene: NA
CDR3aa: CASRVTEAGPQHF
CDR3nt: TGTGCCAGCAGGGTGACAGAGGCTGGGCCCCAGCATTTT

j_gene: TRBJ1-1
v_gene: TRBV11-2
abundance: once
d_gene: NA
CDR3aa: CASSLARGGTEAFF
CDR3nt: TGTGCCAGCAGCTTAGCAAGGGGGGGGACTGAAGCTTTCTTT

j_gene: TRBJ1-1
v_gene: TRBV27
abundance: NA
d_gene: TRBD1
CDR3aa: CASSSISLIGQGTEAFF
CDR3nt: TGTGCCAGCAGTTCCATATCCCTTATAGGACAGGGCACTGAAGCTTTCTTT

j_gene: TRBJ2-7
v_gene: TRBV11-2
abundance: NA
d_gene: TRBD2
CDR3aa: CASSLNREGNEQYF
CDR3nt: TGTGCCAGCAGCTTAAATCGGGAGGGTAACGAGCAGTACTTC

j_gene: TRBJ2-3
v_gene: TRBV7-2
abundance: NA
d_gene: TRBD2
CDR3aa: CASRPGLAGSDTQYF
CDR3nt: TGTGCCAGCAGACCAGGACTAGCGGGCTCAGATACGCAGTATTTT

j_gene: TRBJ1-1
v_gene: TRBV4-1
abundance: once
d_gene: NA
CDR3aa: CASSQELGRAFF
CDR3nt: TGCGCCAGCAGCCAAGAGTTAGGGAGGGCTTTCTTT

j_gene: TRBJ2-7
v_gene: TRBV29-1
abundance: NA
d_gene: NA
CDR3aa: CSVEGLAYEQYF
CDR3nt: TGCAGCGTTGAGGGACTCGCCTACGAGCAGTACTTC

j_gene: TRBJ2-7
v_gene: TRBV28
abundance: NA
d_gene: TRBD1
CDR3aa: CASSPPGQIYEQYF
CDR3nt: TGTGCCAGCAGTCCCCCGGGACAGATTTACGAGCAGTACTTC

j_gene: TRBJ2-1
v_gene: TRBV5-1
abundance: NA
d_gene: NA
CDR3aa: CASSSLQGSYNEQFF
CDR3nt: TGCGCCAGCAGCTCTCTACAGGGATCCTACAATGAGCAGTTCTTC

j_gene: TRBJ1-1
v_gene: TRBV4-3
abundance: NA
d_gene: NA
CDR3aa: CASSQDMGGTEAFF
CDR3nt: TGCGCCAGCAGCCAAGATATGGGGGGCACTGAAGCTTTCTTT

j_gene: TRBJ1-2
v_gene: TRBV9
abundance: few
d_gene: NA
CDR3aa: CASSVEPYGGNYGYTF
CDR3nt: TGTGCCAGCAGCGTAGAACCCTACGGAGGTAACTATGGCTACACCTTC

j_gene: TRBJ2-3
v_gene: TRBV10-3
abundance: NA
d_gene: TRBD2
CDR3aa: CAISDHSGRGTDTQYF
CDR3nt: TGTGCCATCAGTGACCACAGCGGGAGAGGGACAGATACGCAGTATTTT

j_gene: TRBJ2-3
v_gene: TRBV5-1
abundance: once
d_gene: NA
CDR3aa: CASSLAGVSTDTQYF
CDR3nt: TGCGCCAGCAGCTTGGCAGGGGTATCCACAGATACGCAGTATTTT

j_gene: TRBJ2-7
v_gene: TRBV30
abundance: NA
d_gene: TRBD1
CDR3aa: CAWTKNRGSEQYF
CDR3nt: TGTGCCTGGACCAAGAACAGGGGAAGCGAGCAGTACTTC

j_gene: TRBJ2-1
v_gene: TRBV2
abundance: NA
d_gene: TRBD2
CDR3aa: CASSILAGREQFF
CDR3nt: TGTGCCAGCAGTATATTAGCGGGACGGGAGCAGTTCTTC

j_gene: TRBJ1-4
v_gene: TRBV5-1
abundance: NA
d_gene: NA
CDR3aa: CASSLPVGARSEKLFF
CDR3nt: TGCGCCAGCAGCTTGCCCGTGGGAGCGCGCAGTGAAAAACTGTTTTTT

j_gene: TRBJ2-3
v_gene: TRBV15
abundance: NA
d_gene: TRBD2
CDR3aa: CATGGLAGVADTQYF
CDR3nt: TGTGCCACCGGAGGACTAGCGGGAGTAGCAGATACGCAGTATTTT

j_gene: TRBJ1-2
v_gene: TRBV6-5
abundance: NA
d_gene: NA
CDR3aa: CASSQTRGGEGYTF
CDR3nt: TGTGCCAGCAGCCAGACTCGGGGGGGCGAAGGCTACACCTTC

j_gene: TRBJ1-5
v_gene: TRBV4-1
abundance: NA
d_gene: NA
CDR3aa: CASSRNQGFLDNQPQHF
CDR3nt: TGCGCCAGCAGCCGAAATCAGGGATTCTTGGACAATCAGCCCCAGCATTTT

j_gene: TRBJ1-1
v_gene: TRBV10-3
abundance: NA
d_gene: TRBD1
CDR3aa: CAITLIPPGQGDTEAFF
CDR3nt: TGTGCCATCACCCTCATACCTCCGGGACAGGGGGACACTGAAGCTTTCTTT

j_gene: TRBJ1-1
v_gene: TRBV5-4
abundance: NA
d_gene: NA
CDR3aa: CASSWKNEVNTEAFF
CDR3nt: TGTGCCAGCAGCTGGAAGAACGAGGTGAACACTGAAGCTTTCTTT

j_gene: TRBJ1-1
v_gene: TRBV18
abundance: few
d_gene: TRBD1
CDR3aa: CASSPPGTGIMNTEAFF
CDR3nt: TGTGCCAGCTCACCACCGGGGACAGGGATCATGAACACTGAAGCTTTCTTT

j_gene: TRBJ2-7
v_gene: TRBV7-9
abundance: NA
d_gene: TRBD1
CDR3aa: CASSLTDRGFSYEQYF
CDR3nt: TGTGCCAGCAGCTTAACGGACAGGGGGTTTTCCTACGAGCAGTACTTC

j_gene: TRBJ2-6
v_gene: TRBV7-9
abundance: NA
d_gene: TRBD1
CDR3aa: CASSPRDRGANVLTF
CDR3nt: TGTGCCAGCAGCCCTAGGGACAGAGGGGCCAACGTCCTGACTTTC

j_gene: TRBJ2-7
v_gene: TRBV9
abundance: NA
d_gene: NA
CDR3aa: CASSVAGQTYEQYF
CDR3nt: TGTGCCAGCAGCGTAGCTGGACAGACCTACGAGCAGTACTTC

j_gene: TRBJ1-1
v_gene: TRBV27
abundance: NA
d_gene: NA
CDR3aa: CASSLLAGNTEAFF
CDR3nt: TGTGCCAGCAGTTTATTAGCCGGGAACACTGAAGCTTTCTTT

j_gene: TRBJ1-1
v_gene: TRBV5-4
abundance: few
d_gene: TRBD1
CDR3aa: CASSSSTGRPEAFF
CDR3nt: TGTGCCAGCAGCTCCTCGACAGGGAGGCCTGAAGCTTTCTTT

j_gene: TRBJ2-1
v_gene: TRBV19
abundance: NA
d_gene: TRBD2
CDR3aa: CASRTGTSWSNEQFF
CDR3nt: TGTGCCAGTAGAACCGGGACTAGCTGGAGCAATGAGCAGTTCTTC

j_gene: TRBJ2-5
v_gene: TRBV28
abundance: once
d_gene: TRBD1
CDR3aa: CASTIQGAGTQYF
CDR3nt: TGTGCCAGCACCATCCAGGGGGCTGGAACCCAGTACTTC

j_gene: TRBJ2-1
v_gene: TRBV30
abundance: NA
d_gene: TRBD2
CDR3aa: CAWSVRSGGRNEQFF
CDR3nt: TGTGCCTGGAGTGTAAGGAGCGGGGGTAGGAATGAGCAGTTCTTC

j_gene: TRBJ2-1
v_gene: TRBV25-1
abundance: NA
d_gene: NA
CDR3aa: CASTSGESDEQFF
CDR3nt: TGTGCCAGCACCTCGGGGGAGAGCGATGAGCAGTTCTTC

j_gene: TRBJ2-7
v_gene: TRBV6-1
abundance: NA
d_gene: TRBD1
CDR3aa: CASSDLGTGSEQYF
CDR3nt: TGTGCCAGCAGTGATCTTGGGACAGGGAGCGAGCAGTACTTC

j_gene: TRBJ2-5
v_gene: TRBV11-3
abundance: NA
d_gene: NA
CDR3aa: CASSLGGFGQFQETQYF
CDR3nt: TGTGCCAGCAGCTTAGGGGGCTTCGGACAGTTCCAAGAGACCCAGTACTTC

j_gene: TRBJ1-3
v_gene: TRBV9
abundance: NA
d_gene: NA
CDR3aa: CASSAFSSGNTIYF
CDR3nt: TGTGCCAGCAGCGCTTTCAGCTCTGGAAACACCATATATTTT

j_gene: TRBJ1-5
v_gene: TRBV15
abundance: NA
d_gene: NA
CDR3aa: CATSIRGNQPQHF
CDR3nt: TGTGCCACCAGCATTAGAGGCAATCAGCCCCAGCATTTT

j_gene: TRBJ1-1
v_gene: TRBV30
abundance: NA
d_gene: NA
CDR3aa: CAWSVLTEAFF
CDR3nt: TGTGCCTGGAGTGTACTCACTGAAGCTTTCTTT

j_gene: TRBJ2-7
v_gene: TRBV19
abundance: NA
d_gene: NA
CDR3aa: CASSPTDRIYEQYF
CDR3nt: TGTGCCAGTAGTCCCACAGACAGGATCTACGAGCAGTACTTC

j_gene: TRBJ2-7
v_gene: TRBV23-1
abundance: few
d_gene: NA
CDR3aa: CASSQSGGEQYF
CDR3nt: TGCGCCAGCAGTCAATCAGGGGGCGAGCAGTACTTC

j_gene: TRBJ2-7
v_gene: TRBV30
abundance: NA
d_gene: NA
CDR3aa: CAWSAPLAVQEQYF
CDR3nt: TGTGCCTGGAGTGCCCCCTTGGCCGTCCAGGAGCAGTACTTC

j_gene: TRBJ2-7
v_gene: TRBV25-1
abundance: NA
d_gene: NA
CDR3aa: CASSESAGTYEQYF
CDR3nt: TGTGCAAGCAGTGAAAGCGCGGGGACCTACGAGCAGTACTTC

j_gene: TRBJ1-2
v_gene: TRBV7-9
abundance: NA
d_gene: NA
CDR3aa: CASSSPDRANYGYTF
CDR3nt: TGTGCCAGCAGCTCACCGGACAGAGCTAACTATGGCTACACCTTC

j_gene: TRBJ1-2
v_gene: TRBV9
abundance: NA
d_gene: NA
CDR3aa: CASSGRDSYGYTF
CDR3nt: TGTGCCAGCAGCGGCAGGGATTCCTATGGCTACACCTTC

j_gene: TRBJ1-4
v_gene: TRBV6-1
abundance: NA
d_gene: NA
CDR3aa: CASSEAETREKLFF
CDR3nt: TGTGCCAGCAGTGAAGCAGAGACGAGGGAAAAACTGTTTTTT

j_gene: TRBJ1-1
v_gene: TRBV18
abundance: once
d_gene: NA
CDR3aa: CASSPTQGGTEAFF
CDR3nt: TGTGCCAGCTCACCTACACAAGGGGGCACTGAAGCTTTCTTT

j_gene: TRBJ2-7
v_gene: TRBV6-5
abundance: NA
d_gene: NA
CDR3aa: CASSYVGAAYEQYF
CDR3nt: TGTGCCAGCAGTTACGTAGGAGCCGCCTACGAGCAGTACTTC

j_gene: TRBJ1-1
v_gene: TRBV9
abundance: NA
d_gene: TRBD1
CDR3aa: CASGTDMNTEAFF
CDR3nt: TGTGCCAGCGGGACAGACATGAACACTGAAGCTTTCTTT